Listed below are T cell receptor beta chains from one sample, sequenced in a study of blood T cells in healthy people across ages. TCRdb used MiXCR to reprocess the 5' RACE reads, holding one entry per CDR3 protein. The sample lists around 800,000 distinct CDR3 sequences, around a quarter occurring once. These data were also reused for a study on T cells of mothers and their children.

The specimen was blood. The source is a boy younger than 18 in good health. The CDR3 runs from the conserved cysteine through the conserved F or W. A D gene is named only where the DNA matches it firmly. The size entry is marked missing in some rows and otherwise reads once, few, many or a size class.

J gene | clone size | V gene | D gene | CDR3 DNA | CDR3 protein
TRBJ1-1 | NA | TRBV18 | TRBD1 | TGTGCCAGCTCACTTGGACAGGTCACTGAAGCTTTCTTT | CASSLGQVTEAFF
TRBJ2-5 | NA | TRBV4-1 | TRBD1 | TGCGCCAGCAGCCAAGACGAAAGAACAGGGGAGCGGGAGACCCAGTACTTC | CASSQDERTGERETQYF
TRBJ2-3 | NA | TRBV20-1 | TRBD2 | TGCAGTGCTAGTGGACTAGCGGGGGGGCTGAATACGCAGTATTTT | CSASGLAGGLNTQYF
TRBJ2-1 | NA | TRBV29-1 | TRBD2 | TGCAGCGTGGTGCGGGGGGGCTTGGAGACCCGGTACTTC | CSVVRGGLETRYF
TRBJ1-6 | few | TRBV5-1 | NA | TGCGCCAGCAGCTTGGCCACAAGGTCCTATAATTCACCCCTCCACTTT | CASSLATRSYNSPLHF
TRBJ2-3 | few | TRBV6-6 | TRBD2 | TGTGCCAGCAGTTACTCGCATATCGGGGGGAGGCCAGATACGCAGTATTTT | CASSYSHIGGRPDTQYF
TRBJ2-5 | NA | TRBV7-9 | NA | TGTGCCAGCAGCTTCCCCCTAGAACAAGAGACCCAGTACTTC | CASSFPLEQETQYF
TRBJ1-1 | NA | TRBV7-9 | TRBD1 | TGTGCCAGCAGCAGCGGGACAGACTTCTACATGAACACTGAAGCTTTCTTT | CASSSGTDFYMNTEAFF
TRBJ2-2 | NA | TRBV5-1 | NA | TGCGCCAGCAGCGGCGGTCTCAGGAACACCGGGGAGCTGTTTTTT | CASSGGLRNTGELFF
TRBJ1-6 | NA | TRBV10-3 | NA | TGTGCCATCAGTGAAACCGGGGCCCTCCACTTT | CAISETGALHF
TRBJ2-7 | few | TRBV21-1 | NA | TGTGCCAGCAGCAAAGGAGGCCCCTTGCCCTCCTACGAGCAGTACTTC | CASSKGGPLPSYEQYF
TRBJ1-4 | few | TRBV29-1 | NA | TGCAGCGTTGAGGGGTATAATGAAAAACTGTTTTTT | CSVEGYNEKLFF
TRBJ2-3 | NA | TRBV7-6 | NA | TGTGCCAGCAGCTTAGTACAGTCTAGCACAGATACGCAGTATTTT | CASSLVQSSTDTQYF
TRBJ2-3 | few | TRBV10-2 | NA | TGCGCCAGCAGTGAGTCGATGGGGGTCGATCCAGATACGCAGTATTTT | CASSESMGVDPDTQYF
TRBJ2-1 | few | TRBV7-3 | NA | TGTGCCAGCAGCTTTTCGTCCGGGGATGAGCAGTTCTTC | CASSFSSGDEQFF
TRBJ1-6 | few | TRBV4-1 | NA | TGCGCCAGCAGCCAGGGTGGGGGGGGTAATTCACCCCTCCACTTT | CASSQGGGGNSPLHF
TRBJ2-7 | NA | TRBV11-3 | NA | TGTGCCAGCAGCCCTTGGACGGGTACCTACGAGCAGTACTTC | CASSPWTGTYEQYF